This TCR beta chain was sequenced in a study of siplizumab effects on memory and regulatory T cells (dated by TCRdb to about 2019). Background for the entire study: The study looked at the effect of siplizumab, an anti-CD2 antibody, on alloreactive T-cell subsets in allogeneic mixed lymphocyte reactions made from human PBMCs. Overall study results and their limits: Whether proliferating Tregs from siplizumab cultures were suppressive was not functionally confirmed. Siplizumab significantly lowered the cumulative frequency of alloreactive sequences that could be traced to unstimulated CD4+ memory T cells. Compared with memory T cells, unstimulated naive T cells appeared more diverse, and naive cells seemed to make a substantial contribution to the alloresponse. Sequences below about 10^-5 frequency were poorly captured, so only a minor fraction of alloreactive clones could be mapped to unstimulated subsets. In reactions with siplizumab, an average of about 69% of mappable alloreactive CD4+ clones were Treg-derived, compared with roughly 30% in control reactions. About 80-96% of proliferating CD4+ or CD8+ clones could not be given a naive or memory phenotype.

Of note for this clone: The specificity of this receptor is unknown. The sample holds no much larger clone one base away, and base qualities are not on file.

In addition, sequencing in three donor pairs included unstimulated CD8+ effector memory subsets alongside CD4+ naive, CD8+ naive, CD8+ TEMRA and CD4+ memory subsets. Sorted unstimulated T cells and proliferating T cells recovered from mixed lymphocyte reactions underwent TCRbeta CDR3 sequencing. Fresh whole blood from some ten HLA-typed healthy donors was used as the source from which PBMCs were isolated. Receptor libraries were prepared by the immunoSEQ multiplex PCR assay. About 10^5 TCR templates per sample were assayed by the deep sequencing platform. Genomic DNA extracted from sorted T cells was the material used for TCRbeta CDR3 sequencing. For the original study's pipeline: Clonal analysis of TCRbeta CDR3 data was done in the R programming language. Alloreactive CD4+ and CD8+ clones were defined by comparing unstimulated samples with post-reaction CFSE-low samples. Regulatory or non-regulatory origin of alloreactive CD4+ clones was assigned by matching sequences to the sorted unstimulated Treg and non-Treg repertoires. TCRdb carries this immuneACCESS record with in-frame sequences only. Its versions omit some clonotypes, under half of them owing to an unresolved V gene in the studies checked, with the rest unexplained. V and J calls and clone size are those listed in that table; D and trimming were worked out from the DNA. Within this sample are about 50,000 clones, with roughly nine tenths of them counted one time only. Around 0.3% of the sample is taken by the ten largest.

This receptor was obtained from a human donor in good health. Specimen: naive CD8+ T cells sorted from blood. The sample's cell subset or site label, in plain terms: unstimulated naive T cells.

The CDR3 sequence is CASSDGLAVEQFF. The DNA sequence is as follows: TGTGCCAGCAGTGACGGACTAGCCGTTGAGCAGTTCTTC. Rearrangement joined TRBV6-1 to TRBJ2-1, with 8 junctional bases fitting TRBD2. Trimming takes 3 bases off V and 9 bases off J; junction bases not matched to a gene: 4. The germline V gene supplies CDR1 MNHNS and CDR2 SASEGT. There are 13 amino acids in the CDR3, from cysteine to phenylalanine inclusive. Solely the CDR3 DNA is kept, with 39 bases framed from the first base.